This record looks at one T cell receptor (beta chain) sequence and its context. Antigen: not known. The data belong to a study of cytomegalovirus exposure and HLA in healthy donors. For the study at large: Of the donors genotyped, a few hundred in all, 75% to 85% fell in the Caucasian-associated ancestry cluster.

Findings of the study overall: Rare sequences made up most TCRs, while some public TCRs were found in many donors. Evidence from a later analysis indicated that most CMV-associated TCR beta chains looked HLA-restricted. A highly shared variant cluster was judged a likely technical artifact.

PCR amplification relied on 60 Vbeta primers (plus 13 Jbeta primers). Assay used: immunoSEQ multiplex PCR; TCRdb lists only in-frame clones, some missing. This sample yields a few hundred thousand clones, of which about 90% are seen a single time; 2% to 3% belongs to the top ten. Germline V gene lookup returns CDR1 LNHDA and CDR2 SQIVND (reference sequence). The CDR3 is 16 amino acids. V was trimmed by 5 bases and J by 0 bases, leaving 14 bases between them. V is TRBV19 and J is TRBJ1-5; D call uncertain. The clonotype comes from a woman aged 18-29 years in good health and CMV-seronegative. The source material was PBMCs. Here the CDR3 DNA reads TGTGCCAGTAGTTCCCCTTCCCAGGCTAGCAATCAGCCCCAGCATTTT. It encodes CASSSPSQASNQPQHF.